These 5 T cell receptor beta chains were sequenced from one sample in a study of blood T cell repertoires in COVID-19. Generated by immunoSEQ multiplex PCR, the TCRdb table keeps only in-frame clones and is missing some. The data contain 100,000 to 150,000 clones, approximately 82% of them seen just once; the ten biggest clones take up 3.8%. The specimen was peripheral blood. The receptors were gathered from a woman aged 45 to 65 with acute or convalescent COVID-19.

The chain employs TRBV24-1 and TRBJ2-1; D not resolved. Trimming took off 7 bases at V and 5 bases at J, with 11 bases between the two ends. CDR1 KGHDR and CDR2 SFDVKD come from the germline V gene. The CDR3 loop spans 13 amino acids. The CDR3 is CATRQSADNEQFF. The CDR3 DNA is TGTGCCACCAGACAGTCCGCAGACAATGAGCAGTTCTTC.

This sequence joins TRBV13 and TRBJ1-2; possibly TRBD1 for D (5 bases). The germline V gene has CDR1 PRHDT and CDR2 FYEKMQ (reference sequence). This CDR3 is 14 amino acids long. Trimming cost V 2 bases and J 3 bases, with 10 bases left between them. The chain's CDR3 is CASSLSREDYGYTF. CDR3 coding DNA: TGTGCCAGCAGCTTAAGCAGGGAGGACTATGGCTACACCTTC.

CDR3 coding DNA: TGTGCCAGCAGGCACCACTCCGGGTCGAGAGAGACCCAGTACTTC. It encodes CASRHHSGSRETQYF. J is TRBJ2-5 and V is TRBV3-1 (or the pseudogene TRBV3-2); D unresolved. This CDR3 region has 15 residues. Trimming stripped 6 bases from V and 4 bases from J, with 18 bases between. Germline CDR1 LGHDT, CDR2 YNNKEL (reference sequence).

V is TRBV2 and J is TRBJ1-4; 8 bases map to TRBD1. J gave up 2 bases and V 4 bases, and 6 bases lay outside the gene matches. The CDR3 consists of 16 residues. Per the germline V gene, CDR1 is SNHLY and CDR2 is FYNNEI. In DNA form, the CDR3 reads TGTGCCAGCAGTGTCAGACGGACAGGGACTAATGAAAAACTGTTTTTT. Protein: CASSVRRTGTNEKLFF.

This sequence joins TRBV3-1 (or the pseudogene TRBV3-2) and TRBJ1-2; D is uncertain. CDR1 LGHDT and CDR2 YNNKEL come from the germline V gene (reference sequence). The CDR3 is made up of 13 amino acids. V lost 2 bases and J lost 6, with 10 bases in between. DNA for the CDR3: TGTGCCAGCAGCCAAACATCTGAAAATGGCTACACCTTC. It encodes CASSQTSENGYTF.